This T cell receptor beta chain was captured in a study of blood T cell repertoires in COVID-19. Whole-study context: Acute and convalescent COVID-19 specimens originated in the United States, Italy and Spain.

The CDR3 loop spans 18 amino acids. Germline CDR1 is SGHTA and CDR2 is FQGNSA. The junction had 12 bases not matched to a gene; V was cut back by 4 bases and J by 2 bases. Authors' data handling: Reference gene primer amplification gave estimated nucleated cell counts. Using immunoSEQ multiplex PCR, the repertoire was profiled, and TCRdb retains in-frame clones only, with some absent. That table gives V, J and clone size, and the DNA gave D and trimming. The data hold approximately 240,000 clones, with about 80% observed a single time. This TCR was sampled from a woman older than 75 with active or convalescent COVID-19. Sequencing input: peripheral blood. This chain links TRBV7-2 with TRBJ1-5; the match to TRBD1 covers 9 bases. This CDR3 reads CASSSGTGRSSGNQPQHF. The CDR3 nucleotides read TGTGCCAGCAGCTCGGGGACAGGGAGGTCGTCAGGCAATCAGCCCCAGCATTTT.